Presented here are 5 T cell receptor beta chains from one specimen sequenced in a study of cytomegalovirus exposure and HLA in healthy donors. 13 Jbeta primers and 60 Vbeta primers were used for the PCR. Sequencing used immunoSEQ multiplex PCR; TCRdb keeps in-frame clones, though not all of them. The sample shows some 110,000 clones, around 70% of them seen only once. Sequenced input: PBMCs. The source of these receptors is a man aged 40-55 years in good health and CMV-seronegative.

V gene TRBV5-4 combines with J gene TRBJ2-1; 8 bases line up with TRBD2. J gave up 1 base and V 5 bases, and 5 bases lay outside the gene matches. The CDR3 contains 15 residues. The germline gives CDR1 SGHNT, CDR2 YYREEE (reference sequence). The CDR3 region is CASRKREFSYNEQFF. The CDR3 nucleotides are TGTGCCAGCAGGAAGCGGGAGTTTTCCTACAATGAGCAGTTCTTC. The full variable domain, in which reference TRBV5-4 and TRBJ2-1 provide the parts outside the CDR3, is ETGVTQSPTHLIKTRGQQVTLRCSSQSGHNTVSWYQQALGQGPQFIFQYYREEENGRGNFPPRFSGLQFPNYSSELNVNALELDDSALYLCASRKREFSYNEQFFGPGTRLTVL.

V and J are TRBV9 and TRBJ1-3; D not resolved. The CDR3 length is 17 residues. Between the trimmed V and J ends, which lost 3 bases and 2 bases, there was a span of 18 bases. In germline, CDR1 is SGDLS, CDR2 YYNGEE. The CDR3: CASSEWSRGVAGNTIYF. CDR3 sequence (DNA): TGTGCCAGCAGCGAGTGGTCGCGGGGAGTCGCTGGAAACACCATATATTTT.

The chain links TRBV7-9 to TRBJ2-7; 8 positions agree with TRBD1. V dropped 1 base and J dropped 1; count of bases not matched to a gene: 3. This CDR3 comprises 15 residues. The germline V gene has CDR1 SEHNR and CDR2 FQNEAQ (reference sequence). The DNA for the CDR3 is TGTGCCAGCAGCTTAGGTAACAGGGGGTCCTACGAGCAGTACTTC. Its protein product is CASSLGNRGSYEQYF.

The CDR3: CASSLRGGEAFF. CDR3 nucleotide sequence: TGTGCCAGCAGCTTAAGGGGGGGAGAAGCTTTCTTT. The chain is built from TRBV11-2 and TRBJ1-1; maybe TRBD1 (6 bases). Per the germline V gene, CDR1 is SGHAT and CDR2 is FQNNGV. Trimming shortened V by 2 bases and J by 8 bases, and 9 bases separated the two germline ends. This CDR3 has 12 residues.

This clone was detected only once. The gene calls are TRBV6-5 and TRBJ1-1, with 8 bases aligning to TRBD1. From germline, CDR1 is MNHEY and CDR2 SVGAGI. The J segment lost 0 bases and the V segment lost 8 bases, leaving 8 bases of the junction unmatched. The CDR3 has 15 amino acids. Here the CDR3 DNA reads TGTGCCAGCGAATCGACAGGGGACATGAACACTGAAGCTTTCTTT. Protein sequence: CASESTGDMNTEAFF.